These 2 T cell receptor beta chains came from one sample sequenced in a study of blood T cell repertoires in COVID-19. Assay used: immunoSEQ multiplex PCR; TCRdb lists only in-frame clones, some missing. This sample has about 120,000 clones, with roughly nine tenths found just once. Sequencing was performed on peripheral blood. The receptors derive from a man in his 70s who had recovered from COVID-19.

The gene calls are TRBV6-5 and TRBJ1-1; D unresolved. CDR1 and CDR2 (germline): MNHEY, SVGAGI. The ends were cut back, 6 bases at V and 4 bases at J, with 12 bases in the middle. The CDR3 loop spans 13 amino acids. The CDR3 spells CASSFSWSTEAFF. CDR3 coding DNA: TGTGCCAGCAGCTTCAGCTGGAGCACTGAAGCTTTCTTT.

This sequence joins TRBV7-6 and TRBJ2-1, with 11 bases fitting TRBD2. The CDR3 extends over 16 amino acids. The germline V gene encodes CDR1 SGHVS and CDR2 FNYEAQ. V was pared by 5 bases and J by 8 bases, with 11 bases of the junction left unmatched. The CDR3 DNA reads TGTGCCAGCAGCGCCCAGACTAGCGGGGAAGTGGATGAGCAGTTCTTC. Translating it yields CASSAQTSGEVDEQFF. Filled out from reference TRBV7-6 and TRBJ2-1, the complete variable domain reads GAGVSQSPRYKVTKRGQDVALRCDPISGHVSLYWYRQALGQGPEFLTYFNYEAQQDKSGLPNDRFSAERPEGSISTLTIQRTEQRDSAMYRCASSAQTSGEVDEQFFGPGTRLTVL.